Shown below are 21 T cell receptor beta chains from a single sample sequenced in a study of blood T cell repertoires in COVID-19. TCRdb keeps only in-frame clones here, not all; method: immunoSEQ multiplex PCR. The data contain about 25,000 clones, roughly 84% of them singletons. The sample comprised peripheral blood. All receptors derive from a man aged 45 to 65 with active COVID-19.

J is TRBJ2-2 and V is TRBV6-1, with 8 bases matching TRBD2. V trimming: 3 bases; J trimming: 6 bases; junction bases outside the gene matches: 12. This CDR3 spans 17 amino acids. Germline CDR1 is MNHNS and CDR2 is SASEGT. The CDR3 is CASSESYSGIRAGELFF. CDR3 in DNA: TGTGCCAGCAGTGAGTCCTATAGCGGGATAAGGGCCGGGGAGCTGTTTTTT.

This sequence joins TRBV19 and TRBJ2-1; 12 bases line up with TRBD2. The CDR3 consists of 13 residues. From germline, CDR1 is LNHDA and CDR2 SQIVND (reference sequence). The trim removed 1 base at V and 15 bases at J, leaving 4 bases unmatched. The CDR3 nucleotides read TGTGCCAGTAGTATAGGACTAGCGGGAGACGGGTTCTTC. It encodes CASSIGLAGDGFF.

CDR3 region: CASSLGLAGVETQYF. DNA for the CDR3: TGTGCCAGCAGCTTAGGACTAGCGGGGGTTGAGACCCAGTACTTC. The chain uses TRBV7-3 and TRBJ2-5; 13 bases line up with TRBD2. Per the germline V gene, CDR1 is SGHTA and CDR2 is FQGTGA. The ends lost 2 bases at V and 5 bases at J; junction bases unmatched: 2. CDR3 length equals 15 residues.

This clone was seen a few times. The chain recombines TRBV3-1 (or the pseudogene TRBV3-2) with TRBJ2-1, with 11 bases lining up with TRBD2. The CDR3 contains 17 residues. V shed 4 bases and J 4 bases; nucleotides not matched to a gene: 9. Germline V gene lookup returns CDR1 LGHDT and CDR2 YNNKEL (reference sequence). CDR3 amino acids: CASSRSSGRIRYNEQFF. The DNA of the CDR3 is TGTGCCAGCAGCCGGTCTAGCGGGAGGATAAGATACAATGAGCAGTTCTTC.

The V call is TRBV9, the J call TRBJ2-7; 8 bases are a match to TRBD1. Trimming took 4 bases from V and 1 from J; bases not matched to a gene: 10. The CDR3 loop spans 16 amino acids. The germline CDR1 and CDR2 sequences are SGDLS and YYNGEE. The DNA of the CDR3 is TGTGCCAGCAGCCCCCAGGACAGGGCCTTTTCCTACGAGCAGTACTTC. It is translated as CASSPQDRAFSYEQYF.

This clone was counted once. The V and J genes are TRBV18 and TRBJ2-2; 8 positions agree with TRBD2. CDR3 size: 15 residues. CDR1 is KGHSH, CDR2 LQKENI, per germline. The V segment lost 6 bases and the J segment 7 bases; nucleotides outside the gene matches: 10. Here the CDR3 reads CASSEGPAGVGELFF. CDR3 DNA sequence: TGTGCCAGCTCGGAGGGGCCAGCGGGAGTCGGGGAGCTGTTTTTT.

The J gene is TRBJ1-1, the V gene TRBV3-1 (or the pseudogene TRBV3-2); 8 bases align to TRBD1. After removal of 4 bases from V and 4 bases from J, the junction contained 8 bases not matched to a gene. Germline V gene lookup returns CDR1 LGHDT and CDR2 YNNKEL (reference sequence). This CDR3 spans 15 amino acids. The CDR3 DNA sequence: TGTGCCAGCAGCCCGTATGGACAGGGCTCCACTGAAGCTTTCTTT. It yields the protein CASSPYGQGSTEAFF.

The genes are TRBV19 and TRBJ1-2; tentative D call: TRBD1 (5 bases). Between the trimmed V and J ends, which lost 0 bases and 0 bases, there was a span of 11 bases. Germline CDR1 reads LNHDA; CDR2 reads SQIVND (reference sequence). This CDR3 is built from 16 residues. CDR3 sequence reads: CASSIEGGASNYGYTF. For the CDR3, the DNA is TGTGCCAGTAGTATAGAGGGCGGGGCTTCTAACTATGGCTACACCTTC.

This chain connects TRBV9 to TRBJ2-2; D is unclear. V was trimmed by 0 bases and J by 7 bases, leaving 16 bases between them. The germline V gene has CDR1 SGDLS and CDR2 YYNGEE. CDR3 length equals 16 residues. Here the CDR3 reads CASSVGVRRDYGELFF. CDR3 nucleotide sequence: TGTGCCAGCAGCGTAGGCGTGAGGCGAGATTACGGGGAGCTGTTTTTT.

The chain is built from TRBV11-3 and TRBJ2-2, with D hard to call. CDR3 length equals 15 residues. V lost 2 bases and J 4 bases, leaving 11 bases between the germline ends. CDR1 and CDR2 from the germline V gene are SGHNT and YENEEA. CDR3 protein: CASSLWYGGTGELFF. The CDR3 DNA sequence: TGTGCCAGCAGCTTATGGTACGGTGGCACCGGGGAGCTGTTTTTT.

J is TRBJ2-6 and V is TRBV19; 10 positions match TRBD1. This CDR3 has 18 amino acids. Germline V gives CDR1 LNHDA, CDR2 SQIVND (reference sequence). V gave up 5 bases and J gave up 0 bases; unmatched junction bases: 7. The CDR3 DNA reads as TGTGCCAGTAGTCCGAGGACAGGGGGAAGCTCTGGGGCCAACGTCCTGACTTTC. This gives the protein CASSPRTGGSSGANVLTF.

This clone is a singleton in its sample. The rearrangement joins TRBV24-1 to TRBJ2-1; 15 bases match TRBD2. Germline CDR1 reads KGHDR; CDR2 reads SFDVKD. The ends lost 4 bases at V and 0 bases at J; junction bases unmatched: 6. The CDR3 is made up of 19 amino acids. The CDR3 DNA follows: TGTGCCACCAGTGAGGGGGGGACTAGCGGGAGGCCCTCCTACAATGAGCAGTTCTTC. This codes for CATSEGGTSGRPSYNEQFF.

This chain connects TRBV5-1 to TRBJ1-2, with D perhaps TRBD1 (5 bases). From germline, CDR1 is SGHRS and CDR2 YFSETQ. The CDR3 runs to 14 residues. Between the trimmed V and J ends, which lost 2 bases and 1 base, there was a span of 9 bases. DNA of the CDR3: TGCGCCAGCAGCTTCTCAGACAGTAACTATGGCTACACCTTC. Protein sequence: CASSFSDSNYGYTF.

The V call is TRBV12-5, the J call TRBJ1-3; D remains ambiguous. This CDR3 comprises 17 residues. The V and J ends lost 0 bases and 0 bases respectively, with 12 bases between them. CDR1 LGHNT and CDR2 FRNRAP come from the germline V gene. The chain's CDR3 is CASGLVWGDASGNTIYF. As DNA, the CDR3 is TGTGCTAGTGGTTTGGTATGGGGAGACGCCTCTGGAAACACCATATATTTT.

The chain has TRBV28 and TRBJ1-2; D not certain. There are 11 residues in the CDR3. Germline CDR1 reads MDHEN; CDR2 reads SYDVKM. The V and J ends lost 6 bases and 4 bases respectively, with 6 bases between them. CDR3 residues: CASSRGYGYTF. CDR3 sequence (DNA): TGTGCCAGCAGCCGGGGCTATGGCTACACCTTC.

The CDR3 bases are TGTGCCACCAGTGGGGACAGGGGAAATCAGCCCCAGCATTTT. This sequence encodes CATSGDRGNQPQHF. This rearrangement joins TRBV24-1 to TRBJ1-5, with 10 bases aligning to TRBD1. CDR3 length equals 14 residues. V lost 5 bases to trimming and J lost 4 bases; unmatched junction nucleotides: 1. Germline values: CDR1 KGHDR, CDR2 SFDVKD.

V is TRBV27 and J is TRBJ2-3, with TRBD2 identical over 15 bases. This CDR3 is built from 20 residues. Germline CDR1 and CDR2: MNHEY and SMNVEV (reference sequence). V lost 7 bases, J lost 1 base, and 15 bases stayed unmatched. CDR3 in amino acids: CASISTGLAGGSSGTDTQYF. CDR3 coding DNA: TGTGCCAGCATTTCAACGGGACTAGCGGGGGGAAGTTCGGGCACAGATACGCAGTATTTT.

The V gene is TRBV2, the J gene TRBJ1-6, with D possibly TRBD1 on 6 matching bases. Germline values: CDR1 SNHLY, CDR2 FYNNEI. The CDR3 is 15 amino acids. V lost 4 bases, J lost 7 bases, and 14 bases lay in between. CDR3 region: CASSGGQGGNSPLHF. DNA for the CDR3: TGTGCCAGCAGTGGGGGGCAGGGAGGGAATTCACCCCTCCACTTT.

CDR3 DNA sequence: TGTGCCAGCAGCCAGTTGGGGGCCTCCCGAAACCAGCAGTATTTT. Protein sequence: CASSQLGASRNQQYF. The rearrangement links TRBV14 to TRBJ2-3, with D possibly matching TRBD1 (6 bases). The V gene's germline CDR1 is SGHDN and CDR2 FVKESK. The CDR3 runs to 15 residues. Trimming took 3 bases from V and 11 from J, leaving 21 bases between them.

The gene calls are TRBV5-1 and TRBJ2-7, with TRBD1 as a possible D gene (5 bases). V shed 0 bases and J shed 5 bases, with 12 bases lying between them. The germline V gene encodes CDR1 SGHRS and CDR2 YFSETQ. The CDR3 extends over 14 amino acids. CDR3 sequence (DNA): TGCGCCAGCAGCTTGGGGGGCTTAGTGGACGAGCAGTACTTC. Translated, it gives CASSLGGLVDEQYF. Based on the CDR3 plus reference TRBV5-1 and TRBJ2-7, the full variable domain is KAGVTQTPRYLIKTRGQQVTLSCSPISGHRSVSWYQQTPGQGLQFLFEYFSETQRNKGNFPGRFSGRQFSNSRSEMNVSTLELGDSALYLCASSLGGLVDEQYFGPGTRLTVT.

Of note for this clone: One junction end disagrees with the germline gene, perhaps due to a read error. The V and J genes are TRBV7-2 and TRBJ1-2, with 9 bases that match TRBD1. This CDR3 has 14 residues. Germline V gives CDR1 SGHTA, CDR2 FQGNSA. Here the CDR3 reads CASSLDWTGAPQAF. The CDR3 coding sequence is TGTGCCAGCAGCTTAGATTGGACAGGGGCTCCACAGGCCTTC.